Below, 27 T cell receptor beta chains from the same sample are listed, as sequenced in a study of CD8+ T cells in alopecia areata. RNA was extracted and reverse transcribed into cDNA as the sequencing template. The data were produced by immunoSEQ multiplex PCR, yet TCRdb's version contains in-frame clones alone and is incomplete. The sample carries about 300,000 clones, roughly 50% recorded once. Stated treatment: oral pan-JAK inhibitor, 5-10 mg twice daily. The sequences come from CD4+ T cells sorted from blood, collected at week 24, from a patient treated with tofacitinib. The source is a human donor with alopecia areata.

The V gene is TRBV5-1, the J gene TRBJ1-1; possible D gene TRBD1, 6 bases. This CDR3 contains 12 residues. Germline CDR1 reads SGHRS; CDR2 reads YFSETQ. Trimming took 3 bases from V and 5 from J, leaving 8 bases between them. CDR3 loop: CASSYDRTEAFF. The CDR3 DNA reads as TGCGCCAGCAGCTATGACAGGACTGAAGCTTTCTTT. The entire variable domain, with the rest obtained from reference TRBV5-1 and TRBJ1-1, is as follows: KAGVTQTPRYLIKTRGQQVTLSCSPISGHRSVSWYQQTPGQGLQFLFEYFSETQRNKGNFPGRFSGRQFSNSRSEMNVSTLELGDSALYLCASSYDRTEAFFGQGTRLTVV.

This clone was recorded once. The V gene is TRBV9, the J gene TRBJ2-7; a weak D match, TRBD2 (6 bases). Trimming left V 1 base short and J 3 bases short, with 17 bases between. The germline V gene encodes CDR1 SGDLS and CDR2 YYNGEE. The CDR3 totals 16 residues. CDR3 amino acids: CASSVSTRLGGYEQYF. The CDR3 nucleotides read TGTGCCAGCAGCGTATCTACACGCCTCGGGGGCTACGAGCAGTACTTC. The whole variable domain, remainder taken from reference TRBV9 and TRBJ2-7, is DSGVTQTPKHLITATGQRVTLRCSPRSGDLSVYWYQQSLDQGLQFLIQYYNGEERAKGNILERFSAQQFPDLHSELNLSSLELGDSALYFCASSVSTRLGGYEQYFGPGTRLTVT.

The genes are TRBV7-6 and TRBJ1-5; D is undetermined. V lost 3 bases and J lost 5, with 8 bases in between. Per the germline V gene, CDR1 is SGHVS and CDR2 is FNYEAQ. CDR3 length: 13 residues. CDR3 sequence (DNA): TGTGCCAGCAGCTTGCTGGAGGATCAGCCCCAGCATTTT. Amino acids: CASSLLEDQPQHF.

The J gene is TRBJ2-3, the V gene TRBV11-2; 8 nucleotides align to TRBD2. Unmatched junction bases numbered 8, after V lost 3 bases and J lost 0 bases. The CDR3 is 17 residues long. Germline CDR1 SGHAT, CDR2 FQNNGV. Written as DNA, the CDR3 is TGTGCCAGCAGCTTCCTAACCGGCGGGGGGAGCACAGATACGCAGTATTTT. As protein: CASSFLTGGGSTDTQYF.

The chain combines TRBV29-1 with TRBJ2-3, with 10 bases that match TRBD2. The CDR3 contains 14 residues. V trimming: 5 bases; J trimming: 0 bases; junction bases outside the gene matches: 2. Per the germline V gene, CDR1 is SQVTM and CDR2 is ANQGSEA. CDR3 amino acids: CSVQTSGSTDTQYF. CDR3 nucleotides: TGCAGCGTTCAGACTAGCGGGAGCACAGATACGCAGTATTTT.

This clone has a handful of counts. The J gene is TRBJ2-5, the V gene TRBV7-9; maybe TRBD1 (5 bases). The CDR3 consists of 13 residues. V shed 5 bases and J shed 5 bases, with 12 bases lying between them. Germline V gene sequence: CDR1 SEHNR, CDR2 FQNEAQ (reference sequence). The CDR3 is CASSPDSRETQYF. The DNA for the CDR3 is TGTGCCAGCAGCCCCGACAGTCGGGAGACCCAGTACTTC.

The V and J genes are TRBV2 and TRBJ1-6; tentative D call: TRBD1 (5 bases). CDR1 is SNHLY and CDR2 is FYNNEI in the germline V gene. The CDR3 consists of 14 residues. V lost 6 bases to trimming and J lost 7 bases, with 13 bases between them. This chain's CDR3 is CASRAGTANSPLHF. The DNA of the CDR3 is TGTGCCAGCAGGGCCGGGACGGCGAATTCACCCCTCCACTTT.

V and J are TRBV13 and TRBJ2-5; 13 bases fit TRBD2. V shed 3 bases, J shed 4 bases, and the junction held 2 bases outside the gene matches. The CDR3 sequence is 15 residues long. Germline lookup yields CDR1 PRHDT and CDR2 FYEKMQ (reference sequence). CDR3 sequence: CASSFRTSGGETQYF. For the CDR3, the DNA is TGTGCCAGCAGCTTCCGGACTAGCGGGGGAGAGACCCAGTACTTC.

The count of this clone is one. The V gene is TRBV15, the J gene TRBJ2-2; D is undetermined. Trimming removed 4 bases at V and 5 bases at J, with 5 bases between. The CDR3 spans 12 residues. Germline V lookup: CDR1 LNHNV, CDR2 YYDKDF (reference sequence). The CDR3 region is CATSTLTGELFF. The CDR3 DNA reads TGTGCCACCAGCACCTTAACCGGGGAGCTGTTTTTT. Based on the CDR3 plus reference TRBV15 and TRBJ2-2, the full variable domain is DAMVIQNPRYQVTQFGKPVTLSCSQTLNHNVMYWYQQKSSQAPKLLFHYYDKDFNNEADTPDNFQSRRPNTSFCFLDIRSPGLGDTAMYLCATSTLTGELFFGEGSRLTVL.

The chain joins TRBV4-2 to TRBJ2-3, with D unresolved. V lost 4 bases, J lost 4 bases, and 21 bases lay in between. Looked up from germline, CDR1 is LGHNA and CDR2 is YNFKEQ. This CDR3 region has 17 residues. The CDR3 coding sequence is TGTGCCAGCAGCCCGGCGTATGACCCTCATCAACCAGATACGCAGTATTTT. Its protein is CASSPAYDPHQPDTQYF.

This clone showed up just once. The CDR3 protein is CSVELGLDGYTF. The CDR3 coding sequence is TGCAGCGTTGAGTTGGGCCTGGATGGCTACACCTTC. This sequence joins TRBV29-1 and TRBJ1-2; D is undetermined. Between the trimmed V and J ends, which lost 3 bases and 6 bases, there was a span of 11 bases. The CDR3 contains 12 residues. In germline, CDR1 is SQVTM, CDR2 ANQGSEA.

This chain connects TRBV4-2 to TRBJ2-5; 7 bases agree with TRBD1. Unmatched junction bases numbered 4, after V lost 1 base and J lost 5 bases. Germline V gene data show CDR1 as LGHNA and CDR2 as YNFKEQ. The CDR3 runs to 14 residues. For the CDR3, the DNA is TGTGCCAGCAGCCAAGGACAGGGCACGGAGACCCAGTACTTC. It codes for CASSQGQGTETQYF.

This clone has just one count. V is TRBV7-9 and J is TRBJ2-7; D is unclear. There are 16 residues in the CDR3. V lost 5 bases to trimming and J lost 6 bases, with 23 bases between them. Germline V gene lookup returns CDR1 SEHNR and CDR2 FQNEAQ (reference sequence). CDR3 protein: CASSARQASHWGEQYF. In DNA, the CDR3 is TGTGCCAGCAGCGCACGACAAGCTAGTCACTGGGGCGAGCAGTACTTC.

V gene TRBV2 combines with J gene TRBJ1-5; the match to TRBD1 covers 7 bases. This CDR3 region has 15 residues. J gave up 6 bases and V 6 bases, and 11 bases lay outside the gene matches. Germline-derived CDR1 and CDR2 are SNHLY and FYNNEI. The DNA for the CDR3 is TGTGCCAGCAGGACAGGGAGGGGAGCAGGTCAGCCCCAGCATTTT. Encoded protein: CASRTGRGAGQPQHF.

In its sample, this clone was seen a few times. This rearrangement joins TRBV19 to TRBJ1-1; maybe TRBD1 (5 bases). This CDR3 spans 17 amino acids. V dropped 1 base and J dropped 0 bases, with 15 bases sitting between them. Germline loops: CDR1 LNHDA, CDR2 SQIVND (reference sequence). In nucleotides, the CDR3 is TGTGCCAGTAGTATAGGACCAGCGGGGGTCATGAACACTGAAGCTTTCTTT. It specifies CASSIGPAGVMNTEAFF.

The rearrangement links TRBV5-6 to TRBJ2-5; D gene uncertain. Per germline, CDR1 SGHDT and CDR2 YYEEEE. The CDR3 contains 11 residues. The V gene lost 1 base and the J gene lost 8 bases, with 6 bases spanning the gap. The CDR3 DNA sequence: TGTGCCAGCAGCTTGCAACGTACCCAGTACTTC. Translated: CASSLQRTQYF.

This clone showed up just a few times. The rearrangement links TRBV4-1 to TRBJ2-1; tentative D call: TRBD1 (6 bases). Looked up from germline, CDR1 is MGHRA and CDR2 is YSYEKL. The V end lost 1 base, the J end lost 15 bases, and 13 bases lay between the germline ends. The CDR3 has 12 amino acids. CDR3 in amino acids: CASSQVQGRGFF. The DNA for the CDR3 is TGCGCCAGCAGCCAAGTACAGGGTCGGGGGTTCTTC.

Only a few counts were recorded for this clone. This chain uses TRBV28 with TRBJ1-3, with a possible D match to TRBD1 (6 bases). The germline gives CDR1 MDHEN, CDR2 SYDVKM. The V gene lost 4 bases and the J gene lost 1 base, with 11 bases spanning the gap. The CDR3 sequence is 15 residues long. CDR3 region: CASSYRAGSGNTIYF. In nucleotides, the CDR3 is TGTGCCAGCAGTTACAGGGCTGGTTCTGGAAACACCATATATTTT.

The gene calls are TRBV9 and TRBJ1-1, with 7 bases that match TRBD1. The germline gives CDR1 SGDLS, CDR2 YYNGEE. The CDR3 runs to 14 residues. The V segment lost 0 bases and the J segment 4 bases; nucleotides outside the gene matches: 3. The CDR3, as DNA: TGTGCCAGCAGCGTAGGACAGGGCAGCACTGAAGCTTTCTTT. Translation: CASSVGQGSTEAFF.

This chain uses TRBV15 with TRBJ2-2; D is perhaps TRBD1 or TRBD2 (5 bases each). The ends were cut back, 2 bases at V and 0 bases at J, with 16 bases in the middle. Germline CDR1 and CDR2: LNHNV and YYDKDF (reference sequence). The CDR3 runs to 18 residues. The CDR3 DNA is TGTGCCACCAGCAGATTGAATGGACGGGACGCGAACACCGGGGAGCTGTTTTTT. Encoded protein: CATSRLNGRDANTGELFF.

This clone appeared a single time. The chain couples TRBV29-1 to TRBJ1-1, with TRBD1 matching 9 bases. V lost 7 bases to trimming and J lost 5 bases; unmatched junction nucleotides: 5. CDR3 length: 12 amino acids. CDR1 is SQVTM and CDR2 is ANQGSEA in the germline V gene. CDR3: CSARTGETEAFF. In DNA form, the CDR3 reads TGCAGCGCAAGGACAGGGGAAACTGAAGCTTTCTTT.

In DNA, the CDR3 is TGTGCCAGCAACCAGGATAACTATGGCTACACCTTC. Protein: CASNQDNYGYTF. The chain employs TRBV2 and TRBJ1-2; D uncertain. From germline, CDR1 is SNHLY and CDR2 FYNNEI. The CDR3 is 12 residues long. The V gene lost 7 bases and the J gene lost 1 base, with 7 bases spanning the gap.

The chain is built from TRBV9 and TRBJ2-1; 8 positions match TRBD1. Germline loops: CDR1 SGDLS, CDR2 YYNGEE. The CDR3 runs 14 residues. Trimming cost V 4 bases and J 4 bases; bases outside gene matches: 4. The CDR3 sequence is CASSQGAGYNEQFF. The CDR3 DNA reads TGTGCCAGCAGCCAGGGGGCGGGGTACAATGAGCAGTTCTTC.

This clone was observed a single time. In DNA, the CDR3 is TGTGCCTGGAGTCCACAGGGAAACTATGGCTACACCTTC. Translation: CAWSPQGNYGYTF. This chain uses TRBV30 with TRBJ1-2; the D gene is possibly TRBD1 (6 bases). The CDR3 length is 13 residues. V lost 2 bases and J 2 bases, leaving 9 bases between the germline ends. Germline V gives CDR1 GTSNPN, CDR2 SVGIG (reference sequence).

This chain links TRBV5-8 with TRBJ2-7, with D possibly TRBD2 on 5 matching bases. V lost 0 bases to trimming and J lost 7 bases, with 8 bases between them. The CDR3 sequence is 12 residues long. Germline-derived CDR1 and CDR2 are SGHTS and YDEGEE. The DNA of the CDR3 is TGTGCCAGCAGCTTGGTAAGGAGGGAGCAGTACTTC. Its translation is CASSLVRREQYF.

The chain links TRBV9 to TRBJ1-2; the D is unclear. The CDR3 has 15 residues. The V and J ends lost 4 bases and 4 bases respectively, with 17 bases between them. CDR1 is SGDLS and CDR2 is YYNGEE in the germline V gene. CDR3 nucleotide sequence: TGTGCCAGCAGCTTAGGCCTTCGGGATGGCTATGGCTACACCTTC. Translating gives CASSLGLRDGYGYTF.

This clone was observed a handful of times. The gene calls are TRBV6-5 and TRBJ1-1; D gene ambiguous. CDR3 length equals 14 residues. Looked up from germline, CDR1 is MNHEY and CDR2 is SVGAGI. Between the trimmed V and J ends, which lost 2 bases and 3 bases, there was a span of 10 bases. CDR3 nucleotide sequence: TGTGCCAGCAGTTACGGGAGTGGGGACACTGAAGCTTTCTTT. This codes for CASSYGSGDTEAFF.